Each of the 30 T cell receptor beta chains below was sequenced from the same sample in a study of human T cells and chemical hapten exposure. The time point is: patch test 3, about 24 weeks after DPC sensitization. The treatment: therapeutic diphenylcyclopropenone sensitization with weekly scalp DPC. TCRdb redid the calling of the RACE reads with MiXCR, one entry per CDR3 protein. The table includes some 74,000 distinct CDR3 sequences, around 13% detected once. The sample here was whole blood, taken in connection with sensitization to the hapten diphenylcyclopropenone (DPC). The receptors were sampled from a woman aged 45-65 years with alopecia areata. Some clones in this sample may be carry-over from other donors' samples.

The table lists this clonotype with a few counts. CDR3 nucleotides: TGCAGTGCTAGAGATATGCGGGAGGGCTACAATGAGCAGTTCTTC. Translating gives CSARDMREGYNEQFF. This chain joins TRBV20-1 and TRBJ2-1; 9 nucleotides agree with TRBD2. CDR1 and CDR2 (germline): DFQATT, SNEGSKA (reference sequence). This CDR3 comprises 15 residues. The junction had 3 bases not matched to a gene; V was cut back by 0 bases and J by 3 bases.

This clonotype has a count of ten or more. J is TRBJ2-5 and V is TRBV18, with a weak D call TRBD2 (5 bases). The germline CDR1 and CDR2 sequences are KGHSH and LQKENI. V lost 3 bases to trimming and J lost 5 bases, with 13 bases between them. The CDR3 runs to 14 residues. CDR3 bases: TGTGCCAGCTCACCTCCGGACTTCTCGGAGACCCAGTACTTC. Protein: CASSPPDFSETQYF.

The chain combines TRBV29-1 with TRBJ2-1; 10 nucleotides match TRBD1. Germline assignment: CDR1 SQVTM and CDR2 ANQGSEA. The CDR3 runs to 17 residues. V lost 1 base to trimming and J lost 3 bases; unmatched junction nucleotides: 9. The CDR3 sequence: CSVEGEPGQGIYNEQFF. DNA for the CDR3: TGCAGCGTTGAAGGAGAACCGGGACAGGGGATCTACAATGAGCAGTTCTTC.

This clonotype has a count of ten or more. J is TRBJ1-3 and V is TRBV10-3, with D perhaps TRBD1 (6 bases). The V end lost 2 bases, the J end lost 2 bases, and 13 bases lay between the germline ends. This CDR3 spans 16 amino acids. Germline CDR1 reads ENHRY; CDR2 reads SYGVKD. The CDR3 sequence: CAISEVGGAAGNTIYF. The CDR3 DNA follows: TGTGCCATCAGTGAGGTTGGGGGCGCGGCTGGAAACACCATATATTTT.

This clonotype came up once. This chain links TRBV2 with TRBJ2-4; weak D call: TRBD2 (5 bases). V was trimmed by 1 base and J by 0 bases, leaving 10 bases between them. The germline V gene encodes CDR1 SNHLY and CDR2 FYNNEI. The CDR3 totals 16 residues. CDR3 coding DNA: TGTGCCAGCAGTGAAGTGCGGGTTTTAGCCAAAAACATTCAGTACTTC. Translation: CASSEVRVLAKNIQYF. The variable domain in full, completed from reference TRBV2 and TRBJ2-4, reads EPEVTQTPSHQVTQMGQEVILRCVPISNHLYFYWYRQILGQKVEFLVSFYNNEISEKSEIFDDQFSVERPDGSNFTLKIRSTKLEDSAMYFCASSEVRVLAKNIQYFGAGTRLSVL.

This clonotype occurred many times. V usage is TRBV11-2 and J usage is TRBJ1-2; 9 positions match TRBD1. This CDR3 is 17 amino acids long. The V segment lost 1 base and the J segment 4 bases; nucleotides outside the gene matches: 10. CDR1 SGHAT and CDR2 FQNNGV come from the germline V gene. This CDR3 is CASSLGDPGQGAYGYTF. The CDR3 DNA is TGTGCCAGCAGCTTAGGGGACCCGGGACAGGGAGCCTATGGCTACACCTTC.

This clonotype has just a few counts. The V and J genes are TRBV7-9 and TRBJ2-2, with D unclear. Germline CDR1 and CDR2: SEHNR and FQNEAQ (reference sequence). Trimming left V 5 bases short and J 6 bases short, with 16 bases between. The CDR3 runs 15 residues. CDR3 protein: CASSPRSSIAGELFF. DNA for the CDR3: TGTGCCAGCAGCCCCCGGAGTTCGATAGCCGGGGAGCTGTTTTTT. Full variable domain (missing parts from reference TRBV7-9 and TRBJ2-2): DTGVSQNPRHKITKRGQNVTFRCDPISEHNRLYWYRQTLGQGPEFLTYFQNEAQLEKSRLLSDRFSAERPKGSFSTLEIQRTEQGDSAMYLCASSPRSSIAGELFFGEGSRLTVL.

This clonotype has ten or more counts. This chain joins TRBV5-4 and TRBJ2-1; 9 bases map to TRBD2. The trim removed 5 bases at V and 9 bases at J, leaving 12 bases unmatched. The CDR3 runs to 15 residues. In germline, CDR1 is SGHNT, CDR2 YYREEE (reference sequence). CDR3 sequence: CASSFSGSMGGEQFF. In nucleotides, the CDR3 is TGTGCCAGCAGTTTTAGCGGGAGCATGGGGGGTGAGCAGTTCTTC.

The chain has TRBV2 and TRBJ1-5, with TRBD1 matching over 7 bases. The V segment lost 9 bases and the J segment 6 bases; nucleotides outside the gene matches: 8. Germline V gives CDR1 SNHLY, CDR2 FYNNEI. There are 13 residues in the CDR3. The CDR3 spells CASSQGVSQPQHF. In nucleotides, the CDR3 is TGTGCCAGTTCTCAGGGGGTTAGTCAGCCCCAGCATTTT.

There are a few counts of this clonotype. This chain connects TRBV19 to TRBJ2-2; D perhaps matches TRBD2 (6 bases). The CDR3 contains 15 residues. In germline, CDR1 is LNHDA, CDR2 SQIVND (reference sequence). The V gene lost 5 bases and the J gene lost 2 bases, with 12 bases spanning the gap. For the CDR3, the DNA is TGTGCCAGTAGTCCGGCGGCGGGAAACACCGGGGAGCTGTTTTTT. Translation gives CASSPAAGNTGELFF.

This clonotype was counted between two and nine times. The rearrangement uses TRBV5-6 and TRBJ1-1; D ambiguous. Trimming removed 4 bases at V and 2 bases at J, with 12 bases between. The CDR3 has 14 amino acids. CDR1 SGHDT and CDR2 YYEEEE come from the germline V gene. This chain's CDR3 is CASSPTGRNTEAFF. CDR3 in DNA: TGTGCCAGCAGCCCGACCGGACGTAACACTGAAGCTTTCTTT.

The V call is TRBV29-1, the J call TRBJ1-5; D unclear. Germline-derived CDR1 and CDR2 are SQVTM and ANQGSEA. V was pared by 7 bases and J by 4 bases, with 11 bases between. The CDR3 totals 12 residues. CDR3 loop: CSAGSGNQPQHF. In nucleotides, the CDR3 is TGCAGCGCCGGGTCTGGAAATCAGCCCCAGCATTTT. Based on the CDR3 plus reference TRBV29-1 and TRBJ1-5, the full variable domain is SAVISQKPSRDICQRGTSLTIQCQVDSQVTMMFWYRQQPGQSLTLIATANQGSEATYESGFVIDKFPISRPNLTFSTLTVSNMSPEDSSIYLCSAGSGNQPQHFGDGTRLSIL.

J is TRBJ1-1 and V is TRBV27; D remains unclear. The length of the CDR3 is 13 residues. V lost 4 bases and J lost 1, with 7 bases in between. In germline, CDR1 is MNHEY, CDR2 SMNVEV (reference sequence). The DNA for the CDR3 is TGTGCCAGCAGTTCTTGGACGAACACTGAAGCTTTCTTT. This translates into CASSSWTNTEAFF.

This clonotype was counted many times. The CDR3 protein is CASSFQDRGPAGELFF. Written as DNA, the CDR3 is TGTGCCAGCAGCTTTCAGGACAGGGGGCCGGCCGGGGAGCTGTTTTTT. The chain uses TRBV7-6 and TRBJ2-2, with 11 bases matching TRBD1. Germline CDR1 SGHVS, CDR2 FNYEAQ. With 3 bases clipped from V and 6 bases from J, the junction kept 6 bases outside the gene matches. The CDR3 is made up of 16 amino acids.

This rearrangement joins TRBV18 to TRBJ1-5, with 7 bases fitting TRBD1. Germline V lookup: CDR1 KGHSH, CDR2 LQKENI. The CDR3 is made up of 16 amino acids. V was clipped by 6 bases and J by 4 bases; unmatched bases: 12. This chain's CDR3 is CASSRDRLNVNQPQHF. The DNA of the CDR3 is TGTGCCAGCTCCCGGGACAGATTAAACGTGAATCAGCCCCAGCATTTT. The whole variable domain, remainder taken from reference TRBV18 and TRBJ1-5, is NAGVMQNPRHLVRRRGQEARLRCSPMKGHSHVYWYRQLPEEGLKFMVYLQKENIIDESGMPKERFSAEFPKEGPSILRIQQVVRGDSAAYFCASSRDRLNVNQPQHFGDGTRLSIL.

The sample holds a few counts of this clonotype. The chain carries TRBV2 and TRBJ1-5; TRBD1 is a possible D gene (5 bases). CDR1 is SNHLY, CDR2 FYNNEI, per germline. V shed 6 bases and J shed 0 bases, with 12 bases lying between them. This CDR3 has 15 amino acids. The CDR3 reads CASRGEVYSNQPQHF. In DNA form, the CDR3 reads TGTGCCAGCAGGGGGGAAGTTTATAGCAATCAGCCCCAGCATTTT. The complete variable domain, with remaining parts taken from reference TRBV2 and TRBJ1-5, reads EPEVTQTPSHQVTQMGQEVILRCVPISNHLYFYWYRQILGQKVEFLVSFYNNEISEKSEIFDDQFSVERPDGSNFTLKIRSTKLEDSAMYFCASRGEVYSNQPQHFGDGTRLSIL.

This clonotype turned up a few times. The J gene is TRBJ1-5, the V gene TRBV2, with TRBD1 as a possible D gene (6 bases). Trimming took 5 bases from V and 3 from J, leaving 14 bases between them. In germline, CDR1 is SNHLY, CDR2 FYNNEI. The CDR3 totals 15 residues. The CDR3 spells CASSTSGGYNQPQHF. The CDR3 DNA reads TGTGCCAGCAGTACCTCCGGGGGCTACAATCAGCCCCAGCATTTT.

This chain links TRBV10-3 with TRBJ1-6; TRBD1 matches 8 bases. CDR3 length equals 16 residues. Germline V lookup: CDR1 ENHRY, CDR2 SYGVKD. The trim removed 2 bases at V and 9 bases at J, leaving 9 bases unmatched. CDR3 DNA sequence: TGTGCCATCAGTGAGCCGAAAGGACAGGGTACTTCACCCCTCCACTTT. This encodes CAISEPKGQGTSPLHF.

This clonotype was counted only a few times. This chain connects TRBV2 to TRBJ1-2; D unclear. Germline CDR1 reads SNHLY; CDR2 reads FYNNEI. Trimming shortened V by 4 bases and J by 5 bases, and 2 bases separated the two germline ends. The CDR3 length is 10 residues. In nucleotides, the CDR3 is TGTGCCAGCAGTGTTTATGGCTACACCTTC. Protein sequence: CASSVYGYTF.

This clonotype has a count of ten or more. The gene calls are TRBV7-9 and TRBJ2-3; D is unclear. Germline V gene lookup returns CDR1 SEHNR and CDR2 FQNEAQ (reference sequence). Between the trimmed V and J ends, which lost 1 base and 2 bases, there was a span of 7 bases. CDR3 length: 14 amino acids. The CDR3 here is CASSLGDYTDTQYF. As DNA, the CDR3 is TGTGCCAGCAGCTTAGGGGATTACACAGATACGCAGTATTTT.

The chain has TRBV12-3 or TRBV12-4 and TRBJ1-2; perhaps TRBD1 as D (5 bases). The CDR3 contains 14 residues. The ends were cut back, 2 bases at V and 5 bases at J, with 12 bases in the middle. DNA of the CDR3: TGTGCCAGCAGTTTATCACAGGATCGATATGGCTACACCTTC. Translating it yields CASSLSQDRYGYTF.

The CDR3 nucleotides are TGCAGTGCTAGAGAGGCTAGCAGCTACAATGAGCAGTTCTTC. Its protein product is CSAREASSYNEQFF. The V gene is TRBV20-1, the J gene TRBJ2-1, with D possibly TRBD2 on 5 matching bases. Trimming stripped 0 bases from V and 3 bases from J, with 9 bases between. Germline V lookup: CDR1 DFQATT, CDR2 SNEGSKA (reference sequence). The CDR3 totals 14 residues.

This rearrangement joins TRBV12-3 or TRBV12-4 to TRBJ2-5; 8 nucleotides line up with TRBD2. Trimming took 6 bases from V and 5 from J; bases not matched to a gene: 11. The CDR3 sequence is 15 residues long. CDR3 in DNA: TGTGCCAGCAGCTCCATAGCGGGAAGGATGGAGACCCAGTACTTC. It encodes CASSSIAGRMETQYF.

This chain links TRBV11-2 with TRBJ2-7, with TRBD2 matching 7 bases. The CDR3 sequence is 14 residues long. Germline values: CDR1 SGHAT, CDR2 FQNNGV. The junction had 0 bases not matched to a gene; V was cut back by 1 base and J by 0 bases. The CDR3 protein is CASSLASGSYEQYF. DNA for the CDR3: TGTGCCAGCAGCTTAGCTAGCGGCTCCTACGAGCAGTACTTC.

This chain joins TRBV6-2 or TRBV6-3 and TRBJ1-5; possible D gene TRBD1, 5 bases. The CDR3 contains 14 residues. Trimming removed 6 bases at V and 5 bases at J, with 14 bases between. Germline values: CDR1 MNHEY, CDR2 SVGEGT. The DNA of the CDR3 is TGTGCCAGCAGCTGGATGGGGGGATATCAGCCCCAGCATTTT. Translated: CASSWMGGYQPQHF.

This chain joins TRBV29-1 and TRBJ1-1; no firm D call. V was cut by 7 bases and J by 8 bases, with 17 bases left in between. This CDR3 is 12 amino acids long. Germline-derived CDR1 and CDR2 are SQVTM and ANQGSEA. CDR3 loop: CSARTMAAEAFF. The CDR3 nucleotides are TGCAGCGCTAGGACCATGGCGGCCGAAGCTTTCTTT.

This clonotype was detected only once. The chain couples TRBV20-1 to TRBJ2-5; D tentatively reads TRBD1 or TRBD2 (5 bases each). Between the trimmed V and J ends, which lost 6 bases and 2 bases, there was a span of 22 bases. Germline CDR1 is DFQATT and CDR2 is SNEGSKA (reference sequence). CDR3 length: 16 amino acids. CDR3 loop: CSALRGARDYQETQYF. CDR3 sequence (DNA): TGCAGTGCGCTGAGGGGCGCACGGGATTATCAAGAGACCCAGTACTTC.

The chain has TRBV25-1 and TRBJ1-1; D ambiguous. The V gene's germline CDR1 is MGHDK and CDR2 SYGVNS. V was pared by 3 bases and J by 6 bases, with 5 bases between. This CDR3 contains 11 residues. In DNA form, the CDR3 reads TGTGCCAGCAGTGACGGGTCTGAAGCTTTCTTT. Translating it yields CASSDGSEAFF.

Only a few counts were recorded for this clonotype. Here the CDR3 DNA reads TGTGCCAGCAGCCAATCCCCAGGGTCGCAGCCCCAGCATTTT. This gives the protein CASSQSPGSQPQHF. The V call is TRBV3-1, the J call TRBJ1-5, with D possibly TRBD1 on 5 matching bases. The germline V gene encodes CDR1 LGHDT and CDR2 YNNKEL (reference sequence). CDR3 length: 14 amino acids. The V and J ends lost 2 bases and 7 bases respectively, with 12 bases between them.

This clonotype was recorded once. This chain's CDR3 is CATSGSFTRDEQYF. In DNA form, the CDR3 reads TGTGCCACCAGCGGGTCGTTCACTCGCGACGAGCAGTACTTC. The chain couples TRBV15 to TRBJ2-7, with D uncertain. The CDR3 runs 14 residues. Per germline, CDR1 LNHNV and CDR2 YYDKDF (reference sequence). Between the trimmed V and J ends, which lost 5 bases and 5 bases, there was a span of 16 bases.